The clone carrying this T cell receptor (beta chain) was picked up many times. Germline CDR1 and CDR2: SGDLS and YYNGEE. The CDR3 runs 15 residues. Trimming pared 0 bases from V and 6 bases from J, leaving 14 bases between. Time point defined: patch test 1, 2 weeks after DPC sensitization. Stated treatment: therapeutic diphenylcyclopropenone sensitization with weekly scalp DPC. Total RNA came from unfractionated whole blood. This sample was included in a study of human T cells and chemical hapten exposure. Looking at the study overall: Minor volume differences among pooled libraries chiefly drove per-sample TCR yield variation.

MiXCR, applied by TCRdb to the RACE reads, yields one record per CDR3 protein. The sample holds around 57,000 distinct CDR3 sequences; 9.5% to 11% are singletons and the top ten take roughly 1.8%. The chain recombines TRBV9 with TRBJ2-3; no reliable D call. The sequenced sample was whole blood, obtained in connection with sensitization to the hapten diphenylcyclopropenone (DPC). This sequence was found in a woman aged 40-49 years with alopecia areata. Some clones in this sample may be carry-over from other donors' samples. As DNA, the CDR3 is TGTGCCAGCAGCGTAGGTACCCTTAGTTCGGATACGCAGTATTTT. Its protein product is CASSVGTLSSDTQYF.